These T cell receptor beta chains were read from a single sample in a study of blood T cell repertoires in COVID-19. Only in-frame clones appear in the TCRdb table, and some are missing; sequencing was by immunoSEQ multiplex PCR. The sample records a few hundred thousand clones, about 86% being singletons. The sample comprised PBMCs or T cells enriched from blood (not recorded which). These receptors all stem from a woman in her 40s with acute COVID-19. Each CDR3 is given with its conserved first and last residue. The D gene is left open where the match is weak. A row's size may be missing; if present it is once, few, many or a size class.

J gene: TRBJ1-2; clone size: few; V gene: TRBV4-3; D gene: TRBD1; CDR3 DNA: TGCGCCAGCAGCCAGGAACAGGGGAACTATGGCTACACCTTC; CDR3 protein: CASSQEQGNYGYTF
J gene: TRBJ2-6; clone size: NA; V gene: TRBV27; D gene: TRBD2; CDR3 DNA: TGTGCCAGCAGTTCCCCGCGGACTAGCGGGAGTGCTGGGGCCAACGTCCTGACTTTC; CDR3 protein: CASSSPRTSGSAGANVLTF
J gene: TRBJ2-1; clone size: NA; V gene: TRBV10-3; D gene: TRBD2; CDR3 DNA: TGTGCCATCAGTGATTTCTCTAGCGGGAGCTACAATGAGCAGTTCTTC; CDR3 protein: CAISDFSSGSYNEQFF
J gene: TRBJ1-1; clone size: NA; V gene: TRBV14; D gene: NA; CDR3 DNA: TGTGCCAGCAGCCCCTCTAGGCGGGGACTGAAGATGGGGAACACTGAAGCTTTCTTT; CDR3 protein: CASSPSRRGLKMGNTEAFF
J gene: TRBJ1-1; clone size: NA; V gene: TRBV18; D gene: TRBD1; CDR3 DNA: TGTGCCAGCTCATCGGACAGGGTTACCACTGAAGCTTTCTTT; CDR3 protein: CASSSDRVTTEAFF
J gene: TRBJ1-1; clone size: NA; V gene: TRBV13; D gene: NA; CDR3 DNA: TGTGCCAGCAGCCGGTTAGGGGCTGGTCCAATCACTGAAGCTTTCTTT; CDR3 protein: CASSRLGAGPITEAFF
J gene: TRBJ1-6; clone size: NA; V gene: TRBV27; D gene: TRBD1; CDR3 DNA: TGTGCCAGCACTCTAAGGGGGCGATCACCCCTCCACTTT; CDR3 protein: CASTLRGRSPLHF
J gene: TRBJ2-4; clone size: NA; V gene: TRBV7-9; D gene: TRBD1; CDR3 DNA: TGTGCCAGCAGCCAGGACAGGGCCCAAAACATTCAGTACTTC; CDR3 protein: CASSQDRAQNIQYF
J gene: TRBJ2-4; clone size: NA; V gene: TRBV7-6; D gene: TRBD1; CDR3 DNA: TGTGCCAGCAGACCCCGGGACAGGGGGCGAGGGGGAAACATTCAGTACTTC; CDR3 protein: CASRPRDRGRGGNIQYF
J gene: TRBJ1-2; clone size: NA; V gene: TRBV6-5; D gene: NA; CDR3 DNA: TGTGCCAGCAGTTACTCGGCAGGGATCGAAAATGGCTACACCTTC; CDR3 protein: CASSYSAGIENGYTF
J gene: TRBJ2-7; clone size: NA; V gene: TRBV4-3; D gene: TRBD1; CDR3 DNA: TGCGCCAGCAGCCAAGATATTGCCCGACAGGGCTCCTACGAGCAGTACTTC; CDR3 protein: CASSQDIARQGSYEQYF
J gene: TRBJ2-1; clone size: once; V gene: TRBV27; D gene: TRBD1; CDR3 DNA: TGTGCCAGCAGTACCCGGTCGCGGACAGGACTTCGGGATGAGCAGTTCTTC; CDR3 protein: CASSTRSRTGLRDEQFF
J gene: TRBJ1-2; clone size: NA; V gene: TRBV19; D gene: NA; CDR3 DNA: TGTGCCAGTAGTATCGGACAGATTCGTAGCTATGGCTACACCTTC; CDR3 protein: CASSIGQIRSYGYTF
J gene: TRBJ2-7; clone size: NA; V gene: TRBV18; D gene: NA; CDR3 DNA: TGTGCCAGCTCACCGAGTGCACAGGGCTACGAGCAGTACTTC; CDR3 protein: CASSPSAQGYEQYF